This TCR beta chain was recorded in a study of T cells in localized non-small cell lung cancer. The CDR3 has 16 amino acids. CDR1 and CDR2 from the germline V gene are SGDLS and YYNGEE. Germline trimming cut 0 bases from V and 4 bases from J; bases unmatched to any gene: 6. The assay was immunoSEQ multiplex PCR, and TCRdb's table has in-frame clones only and misses some. This table has about 8,100 clones, approximately 93% appearing once. In regard to this clone: Its antigen is unknown.

Overall study results and limits: Adjacent uninvolved lung tissue had the highest T cell clonality, exceeding tumor.

The clonotype originates from a woman aged 40-70 years with stage I lung adenocarcinoma. The genes are TRBV9 and TRBJ2-3, with TRBD1 identical over 9 bases. The sequencing here drew on peripheral blood, taken before any cancer treatment. The DNA of the CDR3 is TGTGCCAGCAGCGTAGTCGGGGGACAGGGCCCAGATACGCAGTATTTT. It yields the protein CASSVVGGQGPDTQYF. Together with reference TRBV9 and TRBJ2-3, the CDR3 gives the full variable domain: DSGVTQTPKHLITATGQRVTLRCSPRSGDLSVYWYQQSLDQGLQFLIQYYNGEERAKGNILERFSAQQFPDLHSELNLSSLELGDSALYFCASSVVGGQGPDTQYFGPGTRLTVL.